What follows are 18 T cell receptor beta chains derived from one specimen sequenced in a study of blood T cell repertoires in COVID-19. Here immunoSEQ multiplex PCR was the method, and the copy in TCRdb shows in-frame clones only, minus some. This sample has approximately 230,000 clones, with about 88% found just once. Sequenced sample: peripheral blood. The receptors were gathered from a woman aged 40 to 50 who had recovered from COVID-19.

The rearrangement links TRBV4-3 to TRBJ1-3; D possibly corresponds to TRBD1 (5 bases). Trimming left V 0 bases short and J 3 bases short, with 18 bases between. There are 18 residues in the CDR3. Germline values: CDR1 LGHNA, CDR2 YSLEER. The CDR3 DNA is TGCGCCAGCAGCCAAGATCTCTACGCCTCGGGGGTTGGAAACACCATATATTTT. This gives the protein CASSQDLYASGVGNTIYF.

The chain joins TRBV27 to TRBJ2-6; D might be TRBD1 (7 bases). V was shortened by 3 bases and J by 1 base, with 10 bases between the two germline ends. The CDR3 loop spans 16 amino acids. Per the germline V gene, CDR1 is MNHEY and CDR2 is SMNVEV (reference sequence). Written as DNA, the CDR3 is TGTGCCAGCAGTTTCAGGGGGGCGTCTGGGGCCAACGTCCTGACTTTC. Protein sequence: CASSFRGASGANVLTF.

The chain employs TRBV11-3 and TRBJ2-2; D unresolved. V was trimmed by 5 bases and J by 1 base, leaving 5 bases between them. The CDR3 extends over 13 amino acids. The germline V gene encodes CDR1 SGHNT and CDR2 YENEEA. CDR3 loop: CASSQLNTGELFF. DNA of the CDR3: TGTGCCAGCAGCCAATTGAACACCGGGGAGCTGTTTTTT. Variable domain in full (rest from reference TRBV11-3 and TRBJ2-2): EAGVVQSPRYKIIEKKQPVAFWCNPISGHNTLYWYLQNLGQGPELLIRYENEEAVDDSQLPKDRFSAERLKGVDSTLKIQPAELGDSAVYLCASSQLNTGELFFGEGSRLTVL.

The chain employs TRBV4-2 and TRBJ2-5, with D possibly matching TRBD1 (7 bases). The germline gives CDR1 LGHNA, CDR2 YNFKEQ. CDR3 length: 14 residues. The ends were cut back, 0 bases at V and 6 bases at J, with 11 bases in the middle. Here the CDR3 reads CASSQEEGAKTQYF. CDR3 in DNA: TGTGCCAGCAGCCAAGAGGAGGGGGCGAAGACCCAGTACTTC.

The table lists this clone with a few counts. The chain links TRBV7-2 to TRBJ2-2; D unresolved. Per the germline V gene, CDR1 is SGHTA and CDR2 is FQGNSA. V was pared by 8 bases and J by 5 bases, with 9 bases between. CDR3 length: 12 amino acids. CDR3 DNA: TGTGCCAGCGATCAGGTTACCGGGGAGCTGTTTTTT. It yields the protein CASDQVTGELFF.

The chain employs TRBV18 and TRBJ2-7; 9 positions match TRBD2. Unmatched junction bases numbered 9, after V lost 8 bases and J lost 1 base. Germline-derived CDR1 and CDR2 are KGHSH and LQKENI. The CDR3 runs to 15 residues. CDR3 loop: CASTLSGRTSYEQYF. The CDR3 DNA sequence: TGTGCCAGCACCCTGAGCGGGAGGACATCCTACGAGCAGTACTTC. Looking up the rest from reference TRBV18 and TRBJ2-7 gives the full variable domain: NAGVMQNPRHLVRRRGQEARLRCSPMKGHSHVYWYRQLPEEGLKFMVYLQKENIIDESGMPKERFSAEFPKEGPSILRIQQVVRGDSAAYFCASTLSGRTSYEQYFGPGTRLTVT.

The rearrangement uses TRBV5-1 and TRBJ1-2, with TRBD1 matching 7 bases. Per the germline V gene, CDR1 is SGHRS and CDR2 is YFSETQ. V lost 0 bases and J lost 2; bases outside the gene matches: 7. The length of the CDR3 is 16 residues. The CDR3 DNA reads as TGCGCCAGCAGCTTGGGACAGGGTGGGGTAAACTATGGCTACACCTTC. As protein: CASSLGQGGVNYGYTF.

V is TRBV11-3 and J is TRBJ1-2; D is perhaps TRBD1 (5 bases). From germline, CDR1 is SGHNT and CDR2 YENEEA. This CDR3 contains 13 residues. Trimming cost V 6 bases and J 5 bases, with 13 bases left between them. The CDR3, as DNA: TGTGCCAGCAGTTTCACAGGCCCGTATGGCTACACCTTC. It is translated as CASSFTGPYGYTF.

The gene calls are TRBV29-1 and TRBJ1-2, with D possibly matching TRBD1 (6 bases). CDR3 length: 13 amino acids. The V gene lost 6 bases and the J gene lost 4 bases, with 15 bases spanning the gap. Per the germline V gene, CDR1 is SQVTM and CDR2 is ANQGSEA. This chain's CDR3 is CSVVRTDSYGYTF. The CDR3 DNA is TGCAGCGTAGTTCGGACAGATAGCTATGGCTACACCTTC.

This clone occurred once. The rearrangement links TRBV29-1 to TRBJ2-3, with D perhaps TRBD1 (6 bases). This CDR3 comprises 15 residues. The ends were cut back, 5 bases at V and 5 bases at J, with 20 bases in the middle. CDR1 and CDR2 (germline): SQVTM, ANQGSEA. The CDR3 coding sequence is TGCAGCGTTCGGACAGTAACAAACAGGGAAGATACGCAGTATTTT. Amino acid sequence: CSVRTVTNREDTQYF.

The V call is TRBV6-5, the J call TRBJ2-7; maybe TRBD1 (6 bases). Germline lookup yields CDR1 MNHEY and CDR2 SVGAGI. V was clipped by 0 bases and J by 1 base, with 10 bases between them. This CDR3 is built from 15 residues. CDR3 coding DNA: TGTGCCAGCAGTTACTCTACAGGGTTTTCCTACGAGCAGTACTTC. Protein sequence: CASSYSTGFSYEQYF.

The rearrangement uses TRBV6-6 and TRBJ1-2; 9 bases align to TRBD1. The germline gives CDR1 MNHNY, CDR2 SVGAGI (reference sequence). V dropped 5 bases and J dropped 2; count of bases not matched to a gene: 3. The CDR3 length is 14 residues. The CDR3 bases are TGTGCCAGCAGTGGGGACAGGGCGAACTATGGCTACACCTTC. It translates to CASSGDRANYGYTF.

J is TRBJ2-4 and V is TRBV2; a weak D match, TRBD2 (6 bases). Trimming pared 6 bases from V and 0 bases from J, leaving 15 bases between. The CDR3 has 16 residues. Per the germline V gene, CDR1 is SNHLY and CDR2 is FYNNEI. The CDR3 protein is CASRRRGSEAKNIQYF. In nucleotides, the CDR3 is TGTGCCAGCAGAAGGAGGGGTTCAGAAGCCAAAAACATTCAGTACTTC.

The J gene is TRBJ2-3, the V gene TRBV5-1, with 10 nucleotides matching TRBD2. Germline V lookup: CDR1 SGHRS, CDR2 YFSETQ. The CDR3 has 17 residues. V trimming: 3 bases; J trimming: 5 bases; junction bases outside the gene matches: 12. This CDR3 is CASSSAGLAGEKDTQYF. CDR3 coding DNA: TGCGCCAGCAGCTCCGCGGGGCTAGCGGGAGAAAAAGATACGCAGTATTTT.

The chain links TRBV18 to TRBJ1-1; the D is unclear. This CDR3 comprises 14 residues. The V end was cut by 2 bases, the J end by 1 base, with 8 bases between. Germline CDR1 reads KGHSH; CDR2 reads LQKENI. The CDR3 DNA sequence: TGTGCCAGCTCACCATCCTCTAGGAACACTGAAGCTTTCTTT. It yields the protein CASSPSSRNTEAFF. Supplemented by reference TRBV18 and TRBJ1-1, the full variable domain reads NAGVMQNPRHLVRRRGQEARLRCSPMKGHSHVYWYRQLPEEGLKFMVYLQKENIIDESGMPKERFSAEFPKEGPSILRIQQVVRGDSAAYFCASSPSSRNTEAFFGQGTRLTVV.

This clone was seen a few times. The chain recombines TRBV2 with TRBJ1-4; maybe TRBD1 (6 bases). Germline V gene data show CDR1 as SNHLY and CDR2 as FYNNEI. V lost 5 bases and J lost 5, with 9 bases in between. The CDR3 contains 13 residues. The CDR3 region is CASSPGENEKLFF. In nucleotides, the CDR3 is TGTGCCAGCAGTCCAGGGGAGAATGAAAAACTGTTTTTT.

This clone has a handful of counts. The chain carries TRBV4-1 and TRBJ2-1; 10 positions agree with TRBD2. J lost 7 bases, V lost 1 base, and 4 bases had no gene match. This CDR3 contains 15 residues. Germline V gene lookup returns CDR1 MGHRA and CDR2 YSYEKL. The CDR3 coding sequence is TGCGCCAGCAGCCAAGGTAGACTAGCGGGTAATGAGCAGTTCTTC. Translating it yields CASSQGRLAGNEQFF.

V usage is TRBV15 and J usage is TRBJ2-6; TRBD2 aligns across 7 bases. CDR1 is LNHNV, CDR2 YYDKDF, per germline (reference sequence). J was trimmed by 0 bases and V by 8 bases; bases with no gene match: 4. CDR3 size: 15 residues. DNA of the CDR3: TGTGCCACCTCCCGGGGGGACTCTGGGGCCAACGTCCTGACTTTC. Translation: CATSRGDSGANVLTF.